A selection of T cell receptor beta chains follows, all from one sample in a study of cytotoxic CD8 clonotypes in ibrutinib-treated CLL. TCRdb's table, derived via immunoSEQ multiplex PCR, lists solely in-frame clones and lacks some. The table lists some 150,000 clones, about four fifths of them singletons, with around 13% in the top ten. The sequenced sample was PBMCs, obtained after 12 months of ibrutinib treatment. These receptors all stem from a human donor with chronic lymphocytic leukemia. The CDR3 runs from the conserved cysteine through the conserved F or W. A D gene is named only where the DNA matches it firmly.

D	J	V	CDR3
NA	TRBJ1-2	TRBV7-9	CASRRDVDYYGYTF
NA	TRBJ1-2	TRBV7-6	CASSLLGVDYGYTF
NA	TRBJ2-5	TRBV14	CASSQDRLDSQFRTQYF
TRBD1	TRBJ1-3	TRBV29-1	CSAETGVSGNTIYF
NA	TRBJ2-5	TRBV6-5	CASRLTPQETQYF
NA	TRBJ2-7	TRBV6-1	CASRRDTLGYEQYF
NA	TRBJ2-3	TRBV7-6	CASSLFGGLDTDTQYF
TRBD1	TRBJ2-6	TRBV7-6	CASSLAGATGSSGANVLTF
TRBD1	TRBJ1-3	TRBV28	CASSTGTAGNTIYF
NA	TRBJ2-3	TRBV2	CASSVTGGDTQYF
NA	TRBJ2-5	TRBV7-2	CASSLAGSGQETQYF
NA	TRBJ1-3	TRBV9	CASGKMANSGNTIYF
TRBD1	TRBJ1-2	TRBV18	CASSPPLTGGTGYTF
TRBD2	TRBJ2-1	TRBV19	CASSMGLADSYNEQFF
NA	TRBJ1-4	TRBV19	CASSIMTGRNEKLFF